Listed below are T cell receptor beta chains from one sample, sequenced in a study of monozygotic twins with inflammatory bowel disease. TCRdb reprocessed the 5' RACE reads and reports one entry per CDR3 protein, with no DNA. In all, the sample yields 440,000 or so distinct CDR3 sequences. Sequenced material: blood. The receptors originated from a human donor with ulcerative colitis or Crohn's disease, or a healthy co-twin of an affected twin (not recorded which). The CDR3 runs from the conserved cysteine through the conserved F or W. The order of the fields is V gene, J gene, CDR3 protein.

v_call: TRBV5-1; j_call: TRBJ2-2; cdr3_aa: CASSQDRENGELFF
v_call: TRBV6-1; j_call: TRBJ2-7; cdr3_aa: CASSATGVYAYEQYF
v_call: TRBV29-1; j_call: TRBJ2-2; cdr3_aa: CSVRTPNTGELFF
v_call: TRBV5-1; j_call: TRBJ1-2; cdr3_aa: CASSLEATVYGYTF
v_call: TRBV7-8; j_call: TRBJ2-5; cdr3_aa: CASSLWGQETQYF
v_call: TRBV11-3; j_call: TRBJ2-1; cdr3_aa: CASSLTSGKAEQFF
v_call: TRBV3-1; j_call: TRBJ2-7; cdr3_aa: CASSQGEGRALSTYEQYF
v_call: TRBV10-3; j_call: TRBJ2-7; cdr3_aa: CAIRFDGYYEQYF
v_call: TRBV7-2; j_call: TRBJ2-2; cdr3_aa: CASSLALTGELFF
v_call: TRBV5-1; j_call: TRBJ2-1; cdr3_aa: CASSPKERGGLTEQFF
v_call: TRBV6-1; j_call: TRBJ1-1; cdr3_aa: CASSLTLQGAAFF
v_call: TRBV29-1; j_call: TRBJ1-4; cdr3_aa: CSVNREGYEKLFF
v_call: TRBV29-1; j_call: TRBJ2-3; cdr3_aa: CSVAPGGTSTDTQYF
v_call: TRBV5-1; j_call: TRBJ2-7; cdr3_aa: CASTPGLAGGPYEQYF
v_call: TRBV12-3/TRBV12-4; j_call: TRBJ2-7; cdr3_aa: CASSPGLGHEQYF
v_call: TRBV11-2; j_call: TRBJ2-3; cdr3_aa: CASSRPGQSTDTQYF
v_call: TRBV3-1; j_call: TRBJ1-1; cdr3_aa: CATRQGAEAFF
v_call: TRBV5-4; j_call: TRBJ2-2; cdr3_aa: CASSLTGTEAGELFF
v_call: TRBV2; j_call: TRBJ2-7; cdr3_aa: CASSEALRVASGF
v_call: TRBV5-1; j_call: TRBJ2-5; cdr3_aa: CASSWGPSDQETQYF